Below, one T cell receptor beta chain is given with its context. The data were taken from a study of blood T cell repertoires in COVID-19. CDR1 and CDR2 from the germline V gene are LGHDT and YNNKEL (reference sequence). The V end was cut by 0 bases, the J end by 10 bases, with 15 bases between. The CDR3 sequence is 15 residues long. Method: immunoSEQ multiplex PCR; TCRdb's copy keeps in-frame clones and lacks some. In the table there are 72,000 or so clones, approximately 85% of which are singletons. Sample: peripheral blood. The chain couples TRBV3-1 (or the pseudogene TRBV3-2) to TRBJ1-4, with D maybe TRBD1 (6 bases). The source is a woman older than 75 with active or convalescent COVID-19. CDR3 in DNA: TGTGCCAGCAGCCAAGACGAAATCAGGGGAGCAAAACTGTTTTTT. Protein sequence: CASSQDEIRGAKLFF.